These T cell receptor beta chains were read from a single sample in a study of control samples from healthy donors and cancer patients. This table comes from immunoSEQ multiplex PCR, and its TCRdb copy is limited to in-frame clones, with some not included. Counted here are some 160,000 clones, 80% to 95% occurring once; the ten biggest clones make up 0.68%. Input material: blood. Every receptor here comes from a woman aged 25 to 39 in good health. The CDR3 runs from the conserved cysteine through the conserved F or W. A row's size may be missing; if present it is once, few, many or a size class.

V gene: TRBV2
clone size: NA
CDR3 length: 12
J gene: TRBJ2-2
CDR3 protein: CARLTNTGELFF

V gene: TRBV4-1
clone size: NA
CDR3 length: 16
J gene: TRBJ2-5
CDR3 protein: CASSDAGTVLQETQYF

V gene: TRBV19
clone size: NA
CDR3 length: 15
J gene: TRBJ1-2
CDR3 protein: CASSIGGRTNYGYTF

V gene: TRBV7-2
clone size: NA
CDR3 length: 14
J gene: TRBJ2-5
CDR3 protein: CASSRRVFEETQYF

V gene: TRBV19
clone size: NA
CDR3 length: 13
J gene: TRBJ1-1
CDR3 protein: CASTTGGFTEAFF

V gene: TRBV16
clone size: NA
CDR3 length: 15
J gene: TRBJ1-4
CDR3 protein: CASSQSTGFNEKLFF

V gene: TRBV28
clone size: NA
CDR3 length: 20
J gene: TRBJ2-2
CDR3 protein: CASSFSLGPVGQGEGGELFF

V gene: TRBV24-1
clone size: NA
CDR3 length: 17
J gene: TRBJ2-1
CDR3 protein: CATSDRRPDSSYNEQFF

V gene: TRBV7-2
clone size: NA
CDR3 length: 13
J gene: TRBJ2-1
CDR3 protein: CASSSPVFYEQFF

V gene: TRBV3-1/TRBV3-2
clone size: NA
CDR3 length: 13
J gene: TRBJ2-7
CDR3 protein: CASGTGGTYEQYF

V gene: TRBV6-5
clone size: NA
CDR3 length: 15
J gene: TRBJ1-1
CDR3 protein: CASRIQGVFDTEAFF

V gene: TRBV3-1/TRBV3-2
clone size: NA
CDR3 length: 16
J gene: TRBJ1-2
CDR3 protein: CASSPTSGQGVYGYTF

V gene: TRBV10-3
clone size: NA
CDR3 length: 18
J gene: TRBJ2-3
CDR3 protein: CAIGSGRASATITDTQYF

V gene: TRBV12-2
clone size: NA
CDR3 length: 15
J gene: TRBJ1-5
CDR3 protein: CASRLRQNSNQPQHF

V gene: TRBV5-4
clone size: once
CDR3 length: 14
J gene: TRBJ2-3
CDR3 protein: CASSEDRPRGTQYF

V gene: TRBV19
clone size: once
CDR3 length: 15
J gene: TRBJ1-1
CDR3 protein: CASSIGGGGNTEAFF

V gene: TRBV7-9
clone size: NA
CDR3 length: 14
J gene: TRBJ1-1
CDR3 protein: CASILGYTHTEAFF

V gene: TRBV7-9
clone size: NA
CDR3 length: 14
J gene: TRBJ1-5
CDR3 protein: CASSLDGDNQPQHF

V gene: TRBV27
clone size: NA
CDR3 length: 16
J gene: TRBJ2-3
CDR3 protein: CASKGGSRLLTDTQYF

V gene: TRBV6-2/TRBV6-3
clone size: NA
CDR3 length: 17
J gene: TRBJ2-2
CDR3 protein: CASSPLGYWENTGELFF

V gene: TRBV5-1
clone size: NA
CDR3 length: 13
J gene: TRBJ2-3
CDR3 protein: CASSLEPRDTQYF

V gene: TRBV6-6
clone size: NA
CDR3 length: 15
J gene: TRBJ1-1
CDR3 protein: CASTGTGEVHTEAFF